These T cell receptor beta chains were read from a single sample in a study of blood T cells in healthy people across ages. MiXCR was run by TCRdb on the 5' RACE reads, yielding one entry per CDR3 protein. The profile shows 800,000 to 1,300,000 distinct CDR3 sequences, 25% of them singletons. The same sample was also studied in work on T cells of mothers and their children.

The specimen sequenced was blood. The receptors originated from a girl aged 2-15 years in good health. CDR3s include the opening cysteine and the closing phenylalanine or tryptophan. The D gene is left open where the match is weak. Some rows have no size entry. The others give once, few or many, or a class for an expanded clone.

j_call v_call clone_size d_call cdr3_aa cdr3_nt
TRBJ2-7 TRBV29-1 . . CSVVSIAGTFYEQYF TGCAGCGTTGTATCCATTGCGGGGACCTTCTACGAGCAGTACTTC
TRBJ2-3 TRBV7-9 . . CASITGDTQYF TGTGCCAGCATCACAGGAGATACGCAGTATTTT
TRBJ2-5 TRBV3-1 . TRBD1 CAIRQGEETQYF TGTGCCATAAGACAGGGAGAGGAGACCCAGTACTTC
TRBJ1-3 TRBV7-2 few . CASSLFVQGGNTIYF TGTGCCAGCAGCTTATTCGTCCAGGGTGGAAACACCATATATTTT
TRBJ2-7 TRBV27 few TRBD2 CASRWAGGQSYEQYF TGTGCCAGCAGATGGGCGGGAGGCCAATCCTACGAGCAGTACTTC
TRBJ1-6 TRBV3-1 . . CASSQDRAGSPLHF TGTGCCAGCAGCCAAGATAGAGCAGGGTCACCCCTCCACTTT
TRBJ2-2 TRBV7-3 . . CASSQKATGNTGELFF TGTGCCAGCAGCCAGAAGGCCACGGGGAACACCGGGGAGCTGTTTTTT
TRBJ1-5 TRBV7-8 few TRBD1 CASSLVGTGNQPQHF TGTGCCAGCAGCTTAGTGGGGACAGGAAACCAGCCCCAGCATTTT
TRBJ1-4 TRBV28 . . CASSLRDGLGKLFF TGTGCCAGCAGTTTAAGGGATGGGCTTGGAAAACTGTTTTTT
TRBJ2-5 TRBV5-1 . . CASKSIATGAETQYF TGCGCCAGCAAATCCATCGCCACCGGGGCAGAGACCCAGTACTTC
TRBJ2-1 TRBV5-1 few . CASSSDSSPNEQFF TGCGCCAGCAGCTCGGATTCTAGCCCCAATGAGCAGTTCTTC
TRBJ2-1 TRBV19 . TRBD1 CASLGQGASGEQFF TGTGCCAGCTTGGGACAGGGGGCTTCGGGGGAGCAGTTCTTC
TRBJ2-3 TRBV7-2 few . CASRWAGTGTQYF TGTGCCAGCAGGTGGGCGGGCACAGGTACGCAGTATTTT
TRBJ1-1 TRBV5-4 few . CASSSRPGTPTEAFF TGTGCCAGCAGCTCCCGTCCAGGGACGCCGACTGAAGCTTTCTTT
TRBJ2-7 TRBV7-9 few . CASSLTTLREEEQYF TGTGCCAGCAGCTTGACGACCCTAAGGGAGGAAGAGCAGTACTTC
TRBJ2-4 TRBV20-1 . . CSARDLTGAKNIQYF TGCAGTGCTAGAGACCTGACAGGAGCCAAAAACATTCAGTACTTC
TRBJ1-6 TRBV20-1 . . CSASSLGSPLHF TGCAGTGCCTCCTCCCTTGGATCACCCCTCCACTTT